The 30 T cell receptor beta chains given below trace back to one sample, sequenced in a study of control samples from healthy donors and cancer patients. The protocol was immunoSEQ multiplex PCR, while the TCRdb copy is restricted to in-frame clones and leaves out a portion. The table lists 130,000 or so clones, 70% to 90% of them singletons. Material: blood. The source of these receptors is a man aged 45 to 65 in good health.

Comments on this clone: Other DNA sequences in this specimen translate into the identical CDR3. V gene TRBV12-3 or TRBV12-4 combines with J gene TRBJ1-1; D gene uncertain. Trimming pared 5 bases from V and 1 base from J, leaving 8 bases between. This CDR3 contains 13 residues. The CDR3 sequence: CASSLQENTEAFF. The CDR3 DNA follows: TGTGCCAGCAGTCTTCAAGAGAACACTGAAGCTTTCTTT.

The CDR3 DNA reads as TGTGCCAGCAGCGCCCTGGGTACGCAGTATTTT. It codes for CASSALGTQYF. The chain recombines TRBV9 with TRBJ2-3; no reliable D call. With 3 bases removed from V and 8 bases from J, the gap between germline ends came to 7 bases. CDR1 SGDLS and CDR2 YYNGEE come from the germline V gene. CDR3 length: 11 amino acids.

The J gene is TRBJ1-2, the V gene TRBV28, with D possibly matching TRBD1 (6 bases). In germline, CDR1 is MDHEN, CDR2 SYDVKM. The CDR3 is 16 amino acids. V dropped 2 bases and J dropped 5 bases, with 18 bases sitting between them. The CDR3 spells CASSLGRTAAIYGYTF. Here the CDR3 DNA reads TGTGCCAGCAGTTTAGGTCGGACAGCCGCCATTTATGGCTACACCTTC.

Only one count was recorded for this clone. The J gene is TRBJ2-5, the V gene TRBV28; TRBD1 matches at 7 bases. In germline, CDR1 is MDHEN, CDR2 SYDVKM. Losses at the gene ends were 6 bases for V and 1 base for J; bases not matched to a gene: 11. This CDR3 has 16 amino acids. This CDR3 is CASRDPYYRGQETQYF. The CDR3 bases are TGTGCCAGCAGGGACCCTTATTACAGGGGCCAAGAGACCCAGTACTTC.

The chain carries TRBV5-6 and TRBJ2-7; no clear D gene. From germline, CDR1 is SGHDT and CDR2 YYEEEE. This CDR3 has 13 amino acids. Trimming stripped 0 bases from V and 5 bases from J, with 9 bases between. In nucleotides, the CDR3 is TGTGCCAGCAGCTTGGGGCGGCCTCACGAGCAGTACTTC. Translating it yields CASSLGRPHEQYF.

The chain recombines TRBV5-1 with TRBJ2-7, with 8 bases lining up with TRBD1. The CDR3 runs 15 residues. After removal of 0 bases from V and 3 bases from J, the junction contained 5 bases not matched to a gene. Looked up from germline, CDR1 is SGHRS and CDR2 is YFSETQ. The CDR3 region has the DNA TGCGCCAGCAGCTTGGCCTACAGGGGGAACTACGAGCAGTACTTC. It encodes CASSLAYRGNYEQYF.

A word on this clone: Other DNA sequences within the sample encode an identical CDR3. As DNA, the CDR3 is TGTGCCAGTAGCCTCACTAGCTCTGGGGCCAACGTCCTGACTTTC. Translation: CASSLTSSGANVLTF. This sequence joins TRBV19 and TRBJ2-6; maybe TRBD2 (5 bases). CDR3 length: 15 residues. Trimming stripped 6 bases from V and 0 bases from J, with 9 bases between. Germline assignment: CDR1 LNHDA and CDR2 SQIVND (reference sequence).

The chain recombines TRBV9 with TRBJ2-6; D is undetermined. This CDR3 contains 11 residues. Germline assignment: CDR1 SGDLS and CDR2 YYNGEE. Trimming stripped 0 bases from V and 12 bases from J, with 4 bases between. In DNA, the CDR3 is TGTGCCAGCAGCGTAGCGACCGTCCTGACTTTC. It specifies CASSVATVLTF.

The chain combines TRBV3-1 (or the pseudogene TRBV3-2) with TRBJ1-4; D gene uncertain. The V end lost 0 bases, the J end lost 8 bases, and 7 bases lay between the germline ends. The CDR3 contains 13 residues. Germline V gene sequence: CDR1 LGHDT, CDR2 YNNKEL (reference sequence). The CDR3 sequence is CASSQDWSEKLFF. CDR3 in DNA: TGTGCCAGCAGCCAAGATTGGAGCGAAAAACTGTTTTTT.

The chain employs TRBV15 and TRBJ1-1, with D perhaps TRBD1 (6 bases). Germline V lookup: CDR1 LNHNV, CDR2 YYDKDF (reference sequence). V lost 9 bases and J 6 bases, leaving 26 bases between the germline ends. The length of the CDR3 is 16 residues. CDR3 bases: TGTGCCACTGGGGGGACAATGGCGGGGTACGGGTCTGAAGCTTTCTTT. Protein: CATGGTMAGYGSEAFF.

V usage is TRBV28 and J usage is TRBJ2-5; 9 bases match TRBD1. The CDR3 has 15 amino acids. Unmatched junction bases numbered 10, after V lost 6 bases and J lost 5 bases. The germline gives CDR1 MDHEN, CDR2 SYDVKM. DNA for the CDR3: TGTGCCAGCAGCTTTCGCCAACAGGGGGCCGAGACCCAGTACTTC. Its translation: CASSFRQQGAETQYF. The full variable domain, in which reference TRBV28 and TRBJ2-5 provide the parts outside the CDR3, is DVKVTQSSRYLVKRTGEKVFLECVQDMDHENMFWYRQDPGLGLRLIYFSYDVKMKEKGDIPEGYSVSREKKERFSLILESASTNQTSMYLCASSFRQQGAETQYFGPGTRLLVL.

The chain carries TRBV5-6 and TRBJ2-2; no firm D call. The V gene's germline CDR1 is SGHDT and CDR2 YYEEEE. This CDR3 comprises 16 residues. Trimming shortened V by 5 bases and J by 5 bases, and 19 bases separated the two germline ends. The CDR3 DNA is TGTGCCAGCAGTCCTTGGAATTTGCCGTTAACCGGGGAGCTGTTTTTT. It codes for CASSPWNLPLTGELFF.

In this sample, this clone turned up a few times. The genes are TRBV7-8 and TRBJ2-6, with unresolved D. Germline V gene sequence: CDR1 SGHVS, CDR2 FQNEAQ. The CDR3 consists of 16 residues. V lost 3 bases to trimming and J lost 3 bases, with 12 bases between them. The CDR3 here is CASSFSFVGGANVLTF. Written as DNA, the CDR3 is TGTGCCAGCAGCTTTTCCTTCGTGGGTGGGGCCAACGTCCTGACTTTC.

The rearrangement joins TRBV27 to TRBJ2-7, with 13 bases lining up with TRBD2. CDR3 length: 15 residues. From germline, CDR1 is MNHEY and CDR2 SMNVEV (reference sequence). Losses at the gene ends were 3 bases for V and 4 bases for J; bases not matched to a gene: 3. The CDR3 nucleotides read TGTGCCAGCAGTTTGGGACTAGCGGGGTTTTACGAGCAGTACTTC. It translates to CASSLGLAGFYEQYF.

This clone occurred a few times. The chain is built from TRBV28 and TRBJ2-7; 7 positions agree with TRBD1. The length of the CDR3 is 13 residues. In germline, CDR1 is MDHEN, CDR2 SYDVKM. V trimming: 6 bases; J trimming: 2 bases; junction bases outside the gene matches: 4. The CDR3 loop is CASSKTGAYEQYF. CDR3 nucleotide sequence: TGTGCCAGCAGCAAAACAGGGGCCTACGAGCAGTACTTC.

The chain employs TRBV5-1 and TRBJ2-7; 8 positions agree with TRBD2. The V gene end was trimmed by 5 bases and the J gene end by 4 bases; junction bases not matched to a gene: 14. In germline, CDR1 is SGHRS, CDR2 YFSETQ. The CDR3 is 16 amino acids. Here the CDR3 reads CASRQTSGGTVYEQYF. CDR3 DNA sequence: TGCGCCAGCAGACAGACCTCGGGGGGGACGGTATACGAGCAGTACTTC.

The CDR3 spells CASSFKDGITDTQYF. The CDR3 bases are TGTGCCAGCAGCTTCAAGGACGGGATCACAGATACGCAGTATTTT. The J gene is TRBJ2-3, the V gene TRBV7-9, with D perhaps matching TRBD2 (5 bases). Trimming left V 3 bases short and J 2 bases short, with 12 bases between. CDR1 is SEHNR, CDR2 FQNEAQ, per germline (reference sequence). CDR3 length equals 15 residues. Based on the CDR3 plus reference TRBV7-9 and TRBJ2-3, the full variable domain is DTGVSQNPRHKITKRGQNVTFRCDPISEHNRLYWYRQTLGQGPEFLTYFQNEAQLEKSRLLSDRFSAERPKGSFSTLEIQRTEQGDSAMYLCASSFKDGITDTQYFGPGTRLTVL.

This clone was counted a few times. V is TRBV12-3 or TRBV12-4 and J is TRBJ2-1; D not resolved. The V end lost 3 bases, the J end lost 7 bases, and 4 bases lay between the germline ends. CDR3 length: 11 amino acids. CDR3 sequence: CASSLLNEQFF. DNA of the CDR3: TGTGCCAGCAGTTTGTTGAATGAGCAGTTCTTC.

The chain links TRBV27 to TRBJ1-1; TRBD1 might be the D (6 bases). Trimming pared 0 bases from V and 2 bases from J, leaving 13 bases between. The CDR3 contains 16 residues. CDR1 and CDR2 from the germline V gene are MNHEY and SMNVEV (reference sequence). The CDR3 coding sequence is TGTGCCAGCAGTTTATCAATCGGGGGGCGAAACACTGAAGCTTTCTTT. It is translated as CASSLSIGGRNTEAFF.

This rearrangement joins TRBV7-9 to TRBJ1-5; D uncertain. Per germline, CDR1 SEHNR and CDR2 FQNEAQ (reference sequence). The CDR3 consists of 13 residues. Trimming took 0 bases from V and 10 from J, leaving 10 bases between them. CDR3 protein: CASSLAPTGPQHF. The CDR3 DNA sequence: TGTGCCAGCAGCTTAGCGCCGACCGGCCCCCAGCATTTT.

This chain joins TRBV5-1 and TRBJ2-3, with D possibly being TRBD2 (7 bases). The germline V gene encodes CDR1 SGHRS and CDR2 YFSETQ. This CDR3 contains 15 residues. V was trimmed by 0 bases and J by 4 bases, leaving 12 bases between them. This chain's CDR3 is CASSLAGGGPDTQYF. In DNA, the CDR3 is TGCGCCAGCAGCTTGGCGGGGGGCGGTCCAGATACGCAGTATTTT.

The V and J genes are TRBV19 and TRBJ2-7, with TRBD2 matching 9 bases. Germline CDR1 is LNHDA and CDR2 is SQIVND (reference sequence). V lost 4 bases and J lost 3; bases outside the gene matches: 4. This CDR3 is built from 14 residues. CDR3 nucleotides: TGTGCCAGTAGTAATCTAGCGGGGCACTACGAGCAGTACTTC. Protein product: CASSNLAGHYEQYF.

DNA for the CDR3: TGTGCCAGCAGCTCGCCCGGGGCAGCGGGGGGAAGAGATACGCAGTATTTT. This sequence encodes CASSSPGAAGGRDTQYF. This chain links TRBV7-2 with TRBJ2-3; the match to TRBD2 covers 9 bases. Germline loops: CDR1 SGHTA, CDR2 FQGNSA. V lost 4 bases, J lost 5 bases, and 13 bases stayed unmatched. The CDR3 extends over 17 amino acids.

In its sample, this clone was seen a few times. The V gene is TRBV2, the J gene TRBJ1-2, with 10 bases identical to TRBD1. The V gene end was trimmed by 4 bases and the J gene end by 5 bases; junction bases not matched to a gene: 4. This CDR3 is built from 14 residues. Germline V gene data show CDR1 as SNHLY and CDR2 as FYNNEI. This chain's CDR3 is CASSGQGAMYGYTF. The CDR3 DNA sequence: TGTGCCAGCAGTGGACAGGGGGCGATGTATGGCTACACCTTC. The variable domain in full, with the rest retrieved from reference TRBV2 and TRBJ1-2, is EPEVTQTPSHQVTQMGQEVILRCVPISNHLYFYWYRQILGQKVEFLVSFYNNEISEKSEIFDDQFSVERPDGSNFTLKIRSTKLEDSAMYFCASSGQGAMYGYTFGSGTRLTVV.

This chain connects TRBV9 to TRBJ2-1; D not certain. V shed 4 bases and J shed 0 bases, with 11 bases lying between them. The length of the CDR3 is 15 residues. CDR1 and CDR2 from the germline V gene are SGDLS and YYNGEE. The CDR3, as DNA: TGTGCCAGCAGCCCTTTCGCGAGCTCCTACAATGAGCAGTTCTTC. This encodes CASSPFASSYNEQFF.

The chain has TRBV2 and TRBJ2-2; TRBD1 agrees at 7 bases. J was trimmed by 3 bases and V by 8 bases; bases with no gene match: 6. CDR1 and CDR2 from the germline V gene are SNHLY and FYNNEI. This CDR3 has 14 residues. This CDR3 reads CASQGDSYTGELFF. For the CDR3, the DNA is TGTGCCAGCCAGGGGGACAGCTACACCGGGGAGCTGTTTTTT.

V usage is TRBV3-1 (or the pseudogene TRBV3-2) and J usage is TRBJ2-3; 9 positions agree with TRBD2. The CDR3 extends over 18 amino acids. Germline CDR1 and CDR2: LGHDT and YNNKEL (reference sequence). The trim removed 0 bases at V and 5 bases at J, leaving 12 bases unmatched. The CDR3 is CASSQDLTGLAVGDTQYF. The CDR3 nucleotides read TGTGCCAGCAGCCAAGATCTAACGGGACTAGCCGTGGGAGATACGCAGTATTTT.

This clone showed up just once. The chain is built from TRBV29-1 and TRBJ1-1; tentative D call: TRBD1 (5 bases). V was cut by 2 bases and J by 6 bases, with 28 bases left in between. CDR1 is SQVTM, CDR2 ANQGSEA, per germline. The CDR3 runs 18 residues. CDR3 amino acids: CSVEHRGSRQSSGAEAFF. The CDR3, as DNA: TGCAGCGTTGAACACCGGGGCAGTCGACAGTCTTCGGGGGCTGAAGCTTTCTTT.

CDR3 sequence: CASSLALGILVGTDTQYF. In DNA, the CDR3 is TGTGCCAGCAGCTTAGCCCTGGGGATTTTAGTGGGCACAGATACGCAGTATTTT. The V and J genes are TRBV7-8 and TRBJ2-3, with no clear D. The length of the CDR3 is 18 residues. V was shortened by 0 bases and J by 1 base, with 17 bases between the two germline ends. From germline, CDR1 is SGHVS and CDR2 FQNEAQ.

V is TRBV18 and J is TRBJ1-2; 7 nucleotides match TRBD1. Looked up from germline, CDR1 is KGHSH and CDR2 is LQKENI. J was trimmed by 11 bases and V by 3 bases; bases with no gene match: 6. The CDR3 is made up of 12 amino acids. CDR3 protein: CASSPEKTGYTF. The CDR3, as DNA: TGTGCCAGCTCACCCGAAAAGACAGGGTACACCTTC.